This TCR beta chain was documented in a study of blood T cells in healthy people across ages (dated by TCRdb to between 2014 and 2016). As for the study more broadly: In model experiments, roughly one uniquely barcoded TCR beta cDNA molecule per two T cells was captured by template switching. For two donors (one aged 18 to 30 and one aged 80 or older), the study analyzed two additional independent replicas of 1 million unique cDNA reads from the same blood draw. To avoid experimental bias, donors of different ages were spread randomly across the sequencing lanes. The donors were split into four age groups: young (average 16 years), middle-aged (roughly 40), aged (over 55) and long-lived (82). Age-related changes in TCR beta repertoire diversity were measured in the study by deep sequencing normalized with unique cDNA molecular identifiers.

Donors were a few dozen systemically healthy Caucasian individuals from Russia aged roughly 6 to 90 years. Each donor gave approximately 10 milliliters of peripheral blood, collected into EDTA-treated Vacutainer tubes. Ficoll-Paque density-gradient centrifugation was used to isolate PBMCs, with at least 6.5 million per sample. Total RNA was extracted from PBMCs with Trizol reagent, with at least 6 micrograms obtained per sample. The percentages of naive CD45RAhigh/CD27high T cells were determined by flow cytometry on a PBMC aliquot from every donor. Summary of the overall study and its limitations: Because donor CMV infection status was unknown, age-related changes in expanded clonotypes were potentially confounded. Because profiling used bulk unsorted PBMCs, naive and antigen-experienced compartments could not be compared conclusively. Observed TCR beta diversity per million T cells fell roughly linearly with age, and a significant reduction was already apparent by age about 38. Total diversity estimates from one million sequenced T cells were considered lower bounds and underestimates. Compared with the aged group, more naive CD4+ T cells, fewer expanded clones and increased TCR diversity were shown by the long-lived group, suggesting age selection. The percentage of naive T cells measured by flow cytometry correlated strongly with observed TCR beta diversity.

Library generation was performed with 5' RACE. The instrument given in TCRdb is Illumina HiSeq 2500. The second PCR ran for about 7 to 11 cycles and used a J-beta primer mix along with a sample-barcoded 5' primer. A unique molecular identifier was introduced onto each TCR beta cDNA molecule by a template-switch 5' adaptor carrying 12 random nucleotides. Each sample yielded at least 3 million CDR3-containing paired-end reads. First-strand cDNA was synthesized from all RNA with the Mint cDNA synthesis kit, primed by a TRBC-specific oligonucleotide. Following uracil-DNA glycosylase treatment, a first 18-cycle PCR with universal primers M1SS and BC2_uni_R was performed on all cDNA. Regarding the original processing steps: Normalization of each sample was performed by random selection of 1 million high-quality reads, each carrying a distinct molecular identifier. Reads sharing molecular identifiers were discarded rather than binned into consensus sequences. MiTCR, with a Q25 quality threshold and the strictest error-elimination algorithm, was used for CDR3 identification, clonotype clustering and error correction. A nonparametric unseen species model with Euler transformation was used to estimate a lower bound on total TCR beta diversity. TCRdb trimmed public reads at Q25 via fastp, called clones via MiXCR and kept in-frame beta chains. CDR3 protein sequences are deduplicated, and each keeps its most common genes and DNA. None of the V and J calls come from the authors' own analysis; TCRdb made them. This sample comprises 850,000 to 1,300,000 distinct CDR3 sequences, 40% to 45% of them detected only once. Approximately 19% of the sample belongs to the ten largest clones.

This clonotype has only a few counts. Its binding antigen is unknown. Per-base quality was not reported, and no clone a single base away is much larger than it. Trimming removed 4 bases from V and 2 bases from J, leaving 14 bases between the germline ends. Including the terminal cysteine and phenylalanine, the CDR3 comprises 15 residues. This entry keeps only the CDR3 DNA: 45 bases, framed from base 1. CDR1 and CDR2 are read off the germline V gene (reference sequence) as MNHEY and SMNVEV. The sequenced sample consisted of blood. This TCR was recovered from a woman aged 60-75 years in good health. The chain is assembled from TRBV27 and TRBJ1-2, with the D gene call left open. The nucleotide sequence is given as TGTGCCAGCAGTTCCCTGGACCGCCTCAACTATGGCTACACCTTC. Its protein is CASSSLDRLNYGYTF.